The T cell receptor (beta chain) described here comes from a study of PD-1 blockade in mismatch repair-deficient tumors. CDR1 and CDR2 (germline): SGHTS, YDEGEE. V gave up 0 bases and J gave up 1 base, with 3 bases separating them. This CDR3 is 13 amino acids long. TCRdb's copy holds only in-frame clones and misses some; the assay was immunoSEQ multiplex PCR. The sample includes about 68,000 clones, around 73% of them seen just once. Every patient had mismatch repair deficiency by PCR or immunohistochemistry. TCRs were sequenced from a few patients responding to pembrolizumab. The source material was peripheral blood, sampled 2 weeks after starting pembrolizumab. The chain combines TRBV5-8 with TRBJ2-3; D ambiguous. This TCR derives from an adult with mismatch repair-deficient cancer. In nucleotides, the CDR3 is TGTGCCAGCAGCTTGGGGGGCACAGATACGCAGTATTTT. Encoded protein: CASSLGGTDTQYF.